The present entry profiles one T cell receptor beta chain with its context. Its target is not known. Here immunoSEQ multiplex PCR was the method, and the copy in TCRdb shows in-frame clones only, minus some. The sample yields about 220,000 clones, just over 90% seen once. The sample comes from a study of cytomegalovirus exposure and HLA in healthy donors. Study-level findings and limits: Some TCR beta chains (164 of them) were listed as cytomegalovirus-associated.

The CDR3 length is 16 residues. Per the germline V gene, CDR1 is SNHLY and CDR2 is FYNNEI. The V end was cut by 4 bases, the J end by 2 bases, with 17 bases between. Source material: PBMCs. The rearrangement joins TRBV2 to TRBJ1-1, with D possibly matching TRBD1 (5 bases). The clonotype was recovered from a woman aged 18-35 years in good health and CMV-seronegative. The CDR3 sequence is CASSGSGGTVNTEAFF. CDR3 in DNA: TGTGCCAGCAGTGGAAGTGGGGGGACGGTCAACACTGAAGCTTTCTTT.